The rows below give T cell receptor beta chains drawn from one sample of a study of beta chain features in type 1 diabetes. Data came from immunoSEQ multiplex PCR; TCRdb stores just in-frame clones and leaves some out. The sample includes about 650,000 clones, around an eighth of them seen just once. The sequencing sample was made of naive CD4+ T cells from blood. Receptor source: a man aged 30 to 45 with type 1 diabetes. Both conserved end residues are part of each CDR3. The D gene is left open where the match is weak. Not all rows give a size; the values are once, few, many and, for expanded clones, a class.

TRBD1	few	TRBV27	TRBJ1-1	TGTGCCAGCAGTCTGTGGACAGGGCTTGAAGCTTTCTTT	CASSLWTGLEAFF
NA	NA	TRBV7-9	TRBJ1-3	TGTGCCAGCAGCTTAGCGCGCACGTCCTCTGGAAACACCATATATTTT	CASSLARTSSGNTIYF
TRBD2	few	TRBV29-1	TRBJ2-5	TGCGCGGGAGGGGTGACCCAGTACTTC	CAGGVTQYF
TRBD2	NA	TRBV4-3	TRBJ2-1	TGCGCCAGCAGTATTTTTCCGGGGGGCTACAATGAGCAGTTCTTC	CASSIFPGGYNEQFF
NA	NA	TRBV7-9	TRBJ1-1	TGTGCCAGCACCTTCGGACTGAACACTGAAGCTTTCTTT	CASTFGLNTEAFF
NA	NA	TRBV9	TRBJ2-5	TGTGCCAGCAGCGTAGACGGCAGGGGACAAGAGACCCAGTACTTC	CASSVDGRGQETQYF
NA	NA	TRBV4-3	TRBJ2-7	TGCGCCAGCAGCCAAGAACCAGCTAGAGCCGAGCAGTACTTC	CASSQEPARAEQYF
NA	NA	TRBV27	TRBJ2-3	TGTGCCAGCAGCACACCCGACACAGATACGCAGTATTTT	CASSTPDTDTQYF
NA	NA	TRBV11-2	TRBJ2-5	TGTGCCAGCAGCCCCTCGTCTGGGGTTCGAGAGACCCAGTACTTC	CASSPSSGVRETQYF
NA	NA	TRBV30	TRBJ2-2	TGTGCCTGGAGTGCAGGTCAGGGGATGAACGGGGAGCTGTTTTTT	CAWSAGQGMNGELFF
NA	few	TRBV5-4	TRBJ1-5	TGTGCCAGCAGCTACAACGGGGGAGGCAATCAGCCCCAGCATTTT	CASSYNGGGNQPQHF
NA	few	TRBV28	TRBJ2-1	TGTGCCAGCAGTTCACGGACAGAACAGTTCTTC	CASSSRTEQFF
TRBD1	few	TRBV5-1	TRBJ1-1	TGCGCCAGCAGCCCCACCGGGACAGGGAGTACTGAAGCTTTCTTT	CASSPTGTGSTEAFF
NA	once	TRBV11-2	TRBJ2-7	TGTGCCAGCAGCTTGTCGGGGAACTCCTACGAGCAGTACTTC	CASSLSGNSYEQYF
NA	NA	TRBV7-2	TRBJ2-3	TGTGCCAGCAGCTTAGCGATCGTGGATACGCAGTATTTT	CASSLAIVDTQYF
TRBD2	NA	TRBV27	TRBJ2-3	TGTGCCAGCAGTCCTACCTCGACTAGCGGAGGCACAGATACGCAGTATTTT	CASSPTSTSGGTDTQYF
NA	few	TRBV6-5	TRBJ2-3	TGTGCCAGCAGTTACTCGAGCCGGGGCACAGATACGCAGTATTTT	CASSYSSRGTDTQYF
TRBD1	few	TRBV9	TRBJ1-1	TGTGCCAGCAGCGTAGGGCCAGGGGGCGAAACTGAAGCTTTCTTT	CASSVGPGGETEAFF
NA	few	TRBV5-4	TRBJ1-1	TGTGCCAGCAGGCATTCGGGGGGACTCATGAACACTGAAGCTTTCTTT	CASRHSGGLMNTEAFF
NA	NA	TRBV19	TRBJ2-5	TGTGCCAGTAGTGCGATGAAAGAGACCCAGTACTTC	CASSAMKETQYF
NA	NA	TRBV27	TRBJ2-3	TGTGCCAGCAGTTCACCGGGCATCGTCCACTACGATTTT	CASSSPGIVHYDF
TRBD2	few	TRBV30	TRBJ2-3	TGTGCCTGGAGTGTACGGGGGGAAGATACGCAGTATTTT	CAWSVRGEDTQYF
TRBD1	few	TRBV6-5	TRBJ1-1	TGTGCCAGCAGCCGGGACAGGGAAGCGCCGGCTTTCTTT	CASSRDREAPAFF
TRBD1	NA	TRBV18	TRBJ2-7	TGTGCCAGCTCAGGCGACAGGGTGAGCGAGCAGTACTTC	CASSGDRVSEQYF
TRBD2	NA	TRBV7-8	TRBJ2-1	TGTGCCAGCAGCTTCCCGACTAGCGGGGCCATAAATGAGCAGTTCTTC	CASSFPTSGAINEQFF
NA	few	TRBV29-1	TRBJ2-6	TGCAGCGCTTGGTGGACCAACGTCCTGACTTTC	CSAWWTNVLTF
TRBD1	NA	TRBV30	TRBJ1-4	TGTGCCTGGAGTGCCGGACAGGGAAGGGGAAAACTGTTTTTT	CAWSAGQGRGKLFF
TRBD2	few	TRBV5-1	TRBJ2-1	TGCGCCAGCAGCTTGTTAGCGGGGGCCGACAATGAGCAGTTCTTC	CASSLLAGADNEQFF
NA	few	TRBV11-2	TRBJ1-6	TGTGCCAGCAGCTTGAGGAGAAAAAATAATTCACCCCTCCACTTT	CASSLRRKNNSPLHF
TRBD1	NA	TRBV9	TRBJ1-2	TGTGCCAGCAGCGCTATACCGGGACAGGGGGCGAACTATGGCTACACCTTC	CASSAIPGQGANYGYTF
NA	NA	TRBV2	TRBJ1-1	TGTGCCAGCACCGAGGGACGGGGGCGGCTTGACACTGAAGCTTTCTTT	CASTEGRGRLDTEAFF
NA	NA	TRBV30	TRBJ2-5	TGTGCCTGGAGTCTGTTGAGCCTCGGATATGGGGAGACCCAGTACTTC	CAWSLLSLGYGETQYF
NA	NA	TRBV29-1	TRBJ1-1	TGCACCAGTGGGGGGGGCGCAGGAAACACTGAAGCTTTCTTT	CTSGGGAGNTEAFF
NA	NA	TRBV6-5	TRBJ1-4	TGTGCCAGCAGTTACTCAGGAGGAGATGAAAAACTGTTTTTT	CASSYSGGDEKLFF
NA	few	TRBV10-3	TRBJ2-3	TGTGCCATCAGTGTGGGGGCAGATACGCAGTATTTT	CAISVGADTQYF
TRBD1	few	TRBV28	TRBJ2-7	TGTGCCAGCACCTCGACAGGGCCCTACGAGCAGTACTTC	CASTSTGPYEQYF
TRBD1	few	TRBV23-1	TRBJ1-2	TGCGCCAGCAGTCAATCGATCGGGGGACAGGGGTTGTATCGGCACTATGGCTACACCTTC	CASSQSIGGQGLYRHYGYTF
NA	few	TRBV5-1	TRBJ2-7	TGCGCCAGCAGCTTGATCGGGTTAAACGAGCAGTACTTC	CASSLIGLNEQYF
TRBD1	NA	TRBV7-9	TRBJ2-7	TGTGCCAGCAGCTATTCCGGGACAGGGGGCGGCGAGCAGTACTTC	CASSYSGTGGGEQYF
NA	NA	TRBV29-1	TRBJ2-2	TGCAGCGTGACACCTGGGGCCACCGGGGAGCTGTTTTTT	CSVTPGATGELFF
NA	NA	TRBV5-4	TRBJ2-7	TGTGCCAGCAGCCGGTCGGGTCAGGGCGAGCAGTACTTC	CASSRSGQGEQYF
TRBD1	few	TRBV27	TRBJ2-5	TGTGCCAGCAGTTTAGACAGGGCGGCCCAAGAGACCCAGTACTTC	CASSLDRAAQETQYF
NA	NA	TRBV9	TRBJ1-5	TGTGCCAGCAGCCCGTCCGGGACAAGAGGGCAGCCCCAGCATTTT	CASSPSGTRGQPQHF
NA	once	TRBV6-5	TRBJ2-6	TGTGCCAGCGGGCTTGCAGGGGCCAACGTCCTGACTTTC	CASGLAGANVLTF
NA	NA	TRBV21-1	TRBJ2-5	TGTGCCAGCGCGGGACAGGTCAGGGAGACCCAGTACTTC	CASAGQVRETQYF
NA	NA	TRBV6-5	TRBJ2-1	TGTGCCAGCAGTCCTCAGGGTAAAGAGCAGTTCTTC	CASSPQGKEQFF
NA	few	TRBV30	TRBJ2-7	TGTGCCTGGAGTTTGGGGGGCTATAAGTCATATTTC	CAWSLGGYKSYF
NA	few	TRBV2	TRBJ1-6	TGTGCCAGCAGAGGCGGGGCAGCCCGATCCCCTAATTCACCCCTCCACTTT	CASRGGAARSPNSPLHF
NA	few	TRBV21-1	TRBJ1-2	TGTGCCAGCAGCAAAGCACTAAACTATGGCTACACCTTC	CASSKALNYGYTF
NA	NA	TRBV7-3	TRBJ2-7	TGTGCCAGCAGCTTAACGTCAGGCTACGAGCAGTACTTC	CASSLTSGYEQYF
NA	NA	TRBV15	TRBJ1-2	TGTGCCACCAGCAGAGATCCACACTCAAACTATGGCTACACCTTC	CATSRDPHSNYGYTF
NA	few	TRBV2	TRBJ1-1	TGTGCCAGCAGCAGAATTGAAGCTTTCTTT	CASSRIEAFF
NA	NA	TRBV5-1	TRBJ2-3	TGCGCCAGCAGCTTGGGTGAGGGAGATACGCAGTATTTT	CASSLGEGDTQYF
NA	once	TRBV2	TRBJ2-2	TGTGCCAGCAGTCTGGCCGGGAACGGGGAGCTGTTTTTT	CASSLAGNGELFF
NA	few	TRBV11-1	TRBJ2-5	TGTGCCAGCAGCTTAGACTCTCAGGGAGAGACCCAGTACTTC	CASSLDSQGETQYF
NA	many	TRBV5-1	TRBJ2-1	TGCGCCAGCAGCTTTGGGAATGAGCAGTTCTTC	CASSFGNEQFF
TRBD1	NA	TRBV5-1	TRBJ2-7	TGCGCCAGCAGCTTGGGGCGGACAGGGCCCTACGAGCAGTACTTC	CASSLGRTGPYEQYF
TRBD1	few	TRBV2	TRBJ2-3	TGTGCCAGCAGTGAACGACAGGGATCGGCTACGCAGTATTTT	CASSERQGSATQYF
NA	NA	TRBV9	TRBJ1-2	TGTGCCAGCAGCGCCCGAGGGTGGGGGAGCTATGGCTACACCTTC	CASSARGWGSYGYTF
TRBD1	few	TRBV6-5	TRBJ2-7	TGTGCCAGCAGTTACCGCCGGGACAGGGTTGCCGAGCAGTACTTC	CASSYRRDRVAEQYF